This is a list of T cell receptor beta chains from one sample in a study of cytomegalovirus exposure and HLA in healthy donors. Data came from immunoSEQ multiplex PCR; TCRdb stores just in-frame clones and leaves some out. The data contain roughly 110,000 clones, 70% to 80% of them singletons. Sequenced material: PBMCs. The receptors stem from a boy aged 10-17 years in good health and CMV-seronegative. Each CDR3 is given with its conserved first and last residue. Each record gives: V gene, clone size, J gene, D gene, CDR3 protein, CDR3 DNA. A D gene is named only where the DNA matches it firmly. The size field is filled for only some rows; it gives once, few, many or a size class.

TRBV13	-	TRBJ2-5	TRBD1	CASSQTTGQETQYF	TGTGCCAGCAGCCAAACGACAGGGCAAGAGACCCAGTACTTC
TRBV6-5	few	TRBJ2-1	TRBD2	CASRLAGAYNEQFF	TGTGCCAGCAGACTAGCGGGCGCTTACAATGAGCAGTTCTTC
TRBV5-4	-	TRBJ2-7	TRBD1	CASSSRDRYAYEQYF	TGTGCCAGCAGCTCTCGGGACAGGTATGCCTACGAGCAGTACTTC
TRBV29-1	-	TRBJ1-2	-	CSVRTDYYGYTF	TGCAGCGTACGGACAGACTACTATGGCTACACCTTC
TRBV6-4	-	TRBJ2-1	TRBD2	CASRSGRDNEQFF	TGTGCCAGCAGAAGCGGGAGGGATAATGAGCAGTTCTTC
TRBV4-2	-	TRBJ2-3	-	CASSQERPGGDTQYF	TGTGCCAGCAGCCAAGAGCGCCCTGGCGGGGATACGCAGTATTTT
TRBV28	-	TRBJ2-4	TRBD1	CAGRTQGENIQYF	TGTGCCGGAAGAACACAGGGGGAAAACATTCAGTACTTC
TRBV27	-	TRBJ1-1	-	CASSSPQGRTEAFF	TGTGCCAGCAGCTCGCCCCAGGGGCGCACTGAAGCTTTCTTT
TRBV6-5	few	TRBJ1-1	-	CASSRAGEAFF	TGTGCCAGCAGCCGAGCAGGGGAAGCTTTCTTT
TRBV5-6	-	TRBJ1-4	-	CASSPRGMSEKLFF	TGTGCCAGCTCCCCTCGAGGTATGAGTGAAAAACTGTTTTTT
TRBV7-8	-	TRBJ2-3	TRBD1	CASSLGGTGNTQYF	TGTGCCAGCAGCTTAGGGGGGACAGGGAATACGCAGTATTTT
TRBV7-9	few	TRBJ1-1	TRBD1	CASSLAGTGEAFF	TGTGCCAGCAGCTTAGCGGGGACAGGTGAAGCTTTCTTT
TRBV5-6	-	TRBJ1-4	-	CASSPRIGEKLFF	TGTGCCAGCAGCCCGCGGATCGGAGAAAAACTGTTTTTT
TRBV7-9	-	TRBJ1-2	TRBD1	CASSPGGFYGYTF	TGTGCCAGCAGCCCAGGGGGCTTCTATGGCTACACCTTC
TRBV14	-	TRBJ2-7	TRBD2	CASSQGLAGGLYEQYF	TGTGCCAGCAGCCAGGGGCTAGCGGGAGGGCTCTACGAGCAGTACTTC